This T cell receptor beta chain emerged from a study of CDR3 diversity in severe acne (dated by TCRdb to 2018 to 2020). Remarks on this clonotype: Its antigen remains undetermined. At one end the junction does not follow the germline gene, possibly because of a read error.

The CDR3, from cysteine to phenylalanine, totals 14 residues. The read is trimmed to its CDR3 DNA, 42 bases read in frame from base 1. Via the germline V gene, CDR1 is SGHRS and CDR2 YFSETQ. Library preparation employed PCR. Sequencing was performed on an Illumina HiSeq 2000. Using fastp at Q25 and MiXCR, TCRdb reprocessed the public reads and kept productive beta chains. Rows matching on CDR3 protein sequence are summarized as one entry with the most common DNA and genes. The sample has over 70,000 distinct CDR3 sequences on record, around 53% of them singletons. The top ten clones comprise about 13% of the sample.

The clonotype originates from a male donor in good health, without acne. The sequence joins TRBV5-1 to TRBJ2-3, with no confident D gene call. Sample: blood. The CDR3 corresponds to CASSLADQQDTQYF. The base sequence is TGTGCCAGCAGCTTAGCAGACCAGCAAGATACGCAGTATTTT.